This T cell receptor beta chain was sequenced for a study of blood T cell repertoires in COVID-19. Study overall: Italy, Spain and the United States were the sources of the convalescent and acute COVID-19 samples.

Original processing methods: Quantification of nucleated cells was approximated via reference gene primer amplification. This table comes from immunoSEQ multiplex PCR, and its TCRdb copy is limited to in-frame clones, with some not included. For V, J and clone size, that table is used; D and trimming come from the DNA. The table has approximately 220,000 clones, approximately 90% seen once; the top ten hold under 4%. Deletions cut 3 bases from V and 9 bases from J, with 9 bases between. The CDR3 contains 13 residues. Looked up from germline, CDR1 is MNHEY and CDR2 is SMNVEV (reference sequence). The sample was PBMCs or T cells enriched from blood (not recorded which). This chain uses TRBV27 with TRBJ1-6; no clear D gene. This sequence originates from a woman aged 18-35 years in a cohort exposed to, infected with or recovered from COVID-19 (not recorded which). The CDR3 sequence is CASSFLGGSPLHF. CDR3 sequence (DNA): TGTGCCAGCAGTTTCCTTGGAGGTTCACCCCTCCACTTT.